This note documents a single T cell receptor beta chain sequence. This sample is drawn from a study of blood T cell repertoires in COVID-19. The method was immunoSEQ multiplex PCR; TCRdb's version includes in-frame clones alone and lacks a portion of them. The sample contains 130,000 or so clones, roughly 89% of which appear only once. Clinical history reported by participants formed the basis on which cohorts were assigned. The ends were cut back, 3 bases at V and 1 base at J, with 16 bases in the middle. The CDR3 has 16 amino acids. Germline V gene lookup returns CDR1 WNHNN and CDR2 SYGVQD (reference sequence).

The sequencing sample was made of PBMCs or T cells enriched from blood (not recorded which). The clonotype was recovered from a woman between 25 and 40 years old who had recovered from COVID-19. This chain connects TRBV10-1 to TRBJ2-7, with D tentatively TRBD1 (5 bases). The CDR3 region is CASSDGCQGRSYEQYF. The CDR3 DNA sequence: TGCGCCAGCAGTGATGGATGCCAGGGAAGGTCCTACGAGCAGTACTTC.